These T cell receptor beta chains were read from a single sample in a study of blood T cells in healthy people across ages. Via MiXCR, TCRdb re-called the 5' RACE reads, giving one row per CDR3 protein. The data contain some 1,000,000 distinct CDR3 sequences, 20% to 25% of them singletons. The same specimen was also included in a second study, on T cells of mothers and their children.

Sequenced: blood. Receptors originate from a girl aged 2-10 years in good health. The CDR3 runs from the conserved cysteine through the conserved F or W. The D gene is left open where the match is weak. A clone size is listed for some rows: how often the clone was seen (once, few, many), or a class if it is expanded.

clone size: few
J gene: TRBJ2-1
D gene: -
V gene: TRBV7-2
CDR3 protein: CASSLEAVREQFF
CDR3 DNA: TGTGCCAGCAGCTTAGAGGCGGTCAGGGAGCAGTTCTTC

clone size: -
J gene: TRBJ2-6
D gene: -
V gene: TRBV7-3
CDR3 protein: CASSSTGTPFSGANVLTF
CDR3 DNA: TGTGCCAGCAGCTCTACCGGGACACCGTTCTCTGGGGCCAACGTCCTGACTTTC

clone size: few
J gene: TRBJ1-6
D gene: -
V gene: TRBV27
CDR3 protein: CASRAGPHSPLHF
CDR3 DNA: TGTGCCAGCAGGGCAGGGCCCCACTCACCCCTCCACTTT

clone size: -
J gene: TRBJ1-4
D gene: -
V gene: TRBV7-2
CDR3 protein: CASSLQADEKLFF
CDR3 DNA: TGTGCCAGCAGCTTACAGGCCGACGAAAAACTGTTTTTT

clone size: few
J gene: TRBJ2-2
D gene: -
V gene: TRBV7-8
CDR3 protein: CASSSGEFSTGELFF
CDR3 DNA: TGTGCCAGCAGCTCAGGGGAGTTCAGCACCGGGGAGCTGTTTTTT

clone size: -
J gene: TRBJ2-5
D gene: TRBD2
V gene: TRBV6-5
CDR3 protein: CASRSAGGPQETQYF
CDR3 DNA: TGTGCCAGCAGATCAGCGGGGGGGCCACAAGAGACCCAGTACTTC

clone size: -
J gene: TRBJ2-3
D gene: TRBD2
V gene: TRBV12-3/TRBV12-4
CDR3 protein: CASGLAVADTQYF
CDR3 DNA: TGTGCCAGCGGCCTAGCGGTCGCAGATACGCAGTATTTT

clone size: -
J gene: TRBJ2-7
D gene: -
V gene: TRBV5-1
CDR3 protein: CASSLGTESSYEQYF
CDR3 DNA: TGCGCCAGCAGCTTGGGGACAGAGAGCTCCTACGAGCAGTACTTC

clone size: -
J gene: TRBJ2-5
D gene: -
V gene: TRBV27
CDR3 protein: CASSYRSVGEQYF
CDR3 DNA: TGTGCCAGCAGTTACCGTTCTGTGGGTGAGCAGTACTTC

clone size: -
J gene: TRBJ2-6
D gene: TRBD1
V gene: TRBV5-1
CDR3 protein: CASSLDGTAYSGANVLTF
CDR3 DNA: TGCGCCAGCAGCTTGGATGGGACAGCGTACTCTGGGGCCAACGTCCTGACTTTC

clone size: many
J gene: TRBJ2-7
D gene: TRBD1
V gene: TRBV12-3/TRBV12-4
CDR3 protein: CASSSTGGKSLYEQYF
CDR3 DNA: TGTGCCAGCAGTTCTACAGGGGGTAAGTCCCTCTACGAGCAGTACTTC

clone size: -
J gene: TRBJ1-2
D gene: TRBD1
V gene: TRBV5-1
CDR3 protein: CASSLGDRNDGYTF
CDR3 DNA: TGCGCCAGCAGTTTAGGGGACAGAAACGATGGCTACACCTTC

clone size: few
J gene: TRBJ2-5
D gene: -
V gene: TRBV7-9
CDR3 protein: CASSRILTETQYF
CDR3 DNA: TGTGCCAGCAGCCGGATCCTAACTGAGACCCAGTACTTC

clone size: few
J gene: TRBJ2-5
D gene: TRBD2
V gene: TRBV12-3/TRBV12-4
CDR3 protein: CASSEVAGEETQYF
CDR3 DNA: TGTGCCAGCAGTGAGGTAGCGGGGGAAGAGACCCAGTACTTC

clone size: -
J gene: TRBJ1-1
D gene: -
V gene: TRBV14
CDR3 protein: CASSQGGGGTEAFF
CDR3 DNA: TGTGCCAGCAGCCAAGGAGGAGGGGGCACTGAAGCTTTCTTT

clone size: few
J gene: TRBJ2-5
D gene: -
V gene: TRBV5-1
CDR3 protein: CASSSCGRIQETQYF
CDR3 DNA: TGCGCCAGCAGCTCTTGCGGACGGATCCAAGAGACCCAGTACTTC

clone size: few
J gene: TRBJ2-7
D gene: -
V gene: TRBV5-5
CDR3 protein: CASSLATEVYEQYF
CDR3 DNA: TGTGCCAGCAGCTTGGCCACGGAGGTATACGAGCAGTACTTC

clone size: -
J gene: TRBJ1-2
D gene: -
V gene: TRBV7-9
CDR3 protein: CASSLGGEANYGYTF
CDR3 DNA: TGTGCCAGCAGCTTAGGGGGGGAAGCTAACTATGGCTACACCTTC

clone size: few
J gene: TRBJ2-1
D gene: -
V gene: TRBV6-1
CDR3 protein: CASSHRYNEQFF
CDR3 DNA: TGTGCCAGCAGTCACCGATACAATGAGCAGTTCTTC

clone size: few
J gene: TRBJ2-7
D gene: -
V gene: TRBV29-1
CDR3 protein: CSVEDSPYEQYF
CDR3 DNA: TGCAGCGTTGAAGACAGCCCCTACGAGCAGTACTTC

clone size: -
J gene: TRBJ2-7
D gene: -
V gene: TRBV5-1
CDR3 protein: CASSFSETGSYEQYF
CDR3 DNA: TGCGCCAGCAGCTTTAGCGAGACCGGCTCCTACGAGCAGTACTTC

clone size: few
J gene: TRBJ2-1
D gene: -
V gene: TRBV4-1
CDR3 protein: CASSLNWQVSHEQFF
CDR3 DNA: TGCGCCAGCAGCCTAAACTGGCAGGTCAGCCATGAGCAGTTCTTC

clone size: -
J gene: TRBJ1-1
D gene: -
V gene: TRBV29-1
CDR3 protein: CSVRAGSNTEAFF
CDR3 DNA: TGCAGCGTTAGGGCTGGATCAAACACTGAAGCTTTCTTT

clone size: -
J gene: TRBJ2-5
D gene: -
V gene: TRBV21-1
CDR3 protein: CASSKGKGRWETQYF
CDR3 DNA: TGTGCCAGCAGCAAAGGGAAGGGGCGGTGGGAGACCCAGTACTTT

clone size: few
J gene: TRBJ2-1
D gene: TRBD2
V gene: TRBV24-1
CDR3 protein: CATSDPKTSGTEQFF
CDR3 DNA: TGTGCCACCAGTGATCCAAAGACTAGCGGGACTGAGCAGTTCTTC